This T cell receptor (beta chain) was documented in a study of CD8+ T cells in alopecia areata. Study observations and caveats: Among the top 100, expanded CD8+ clones, as well as scalp clonality, were significantly decreased by tofacitinib.

The sample's treatment: oral pan-JAK inhibitor, 5-10 mg twice daily. A word on this clone: No antigen is known for it.

Extracted RNA was reverse transcribed into cDNA, the sequencing template. Sequencing used immunoSEQ multiplex PCR; TCRdb keeps in-frame clones, though not all of them. This table has over 150,000 clones, about three fifths appearing once. This CDR3 is built from 13 residues. Germline CDR1 reads MNHEY; CDR2 reads SMNVEV (reference sequence). Trimming at V came to 6 bases and at J to 6 bases, leaving 5 bases not matched to a gene. Material: CD4+ T cells sorted from blood, obtained at week 4, from a patient treated with tofacitinib. The chain couples TRBV27 to TRBJ1-2; 9 nucleotides line up with TRBD1. The sequence came from a human donor with alopecia areata. The CDR3 reads CASRLTGGHGYTF. The DNA of the CDR3 is TGTGCCAGCAGATTAACAGGGGGCCATGGCTACACCTTC.